What follows is one TCR beta chain and its context. This specimen comes from a study of PD-L1 blockade in urothelial cancer. For the study at large: Prior chemotherapy in patients spanned 0 to 3 regimens.

Germline CDR1 and CDR2: SGHNT and YENEEA. The length of the CDR3 is 12 residues. The V end lost 5 bases, the J end lost 7 bases, and 8 bases lay between the germline ends. Measured with immunoSEQ multiplex PCR; TCRdb has only the in-frame clones, and not every one. The sample lists about 91,000 clones; over 65% were seen once. Time point indicated: peripheral blood 6 weeks after treatment start. The V gene is TRBV11-3, the J gene TRBJ2-2; D unresolved. This clonotype was obtained from a man aged 65 to 85 with urothelial cancer. Sequenced here: PBMCs, sampled around atezolizumab (anti-PD-L1) treatment. The CDR3 region is CASSPNGGELFF. Written as DNA, the CDR3 is TGTGCCAGCAGCCCTAATGGCGGGGAGCTGTTTTTT.